The rows below give T cell receptor beta chains drawn from one sample of a study of OX40 agonist ivuxolimab in advanced cancers. Only in-frame clones appear in the TCRdb table, and some are missing; sequencing was by immunoSEQ multiplex PCR. Of under 95,000 clones in the sample, about 93% were seen once. The sequencing here drew on CD4+ or CD8+ T cells sorted from blood, taken in a trial of the OX40 agonist ivuxolimab. These receptors came from an adult with an advanced solid tumor such as melanoma, head and neck, liver or kidney cancer. The conserved cysteine and the conserved F or W are not part of the CDR3 here. Fields, in order: clone size, J gene, V gene, CDR3 protein. Some rows have no size entry. The others give once, few or many, or a class for an expanded clone.

NA | TRBJ1-1 | TRBV5-6 | ASSLFGPGDEAF
NA | TRBJ1-6 | TRBV5-6 | ASSYGTADNSPLH
NA | TRBJ2-1 | TRBV7-3 | ASSLRGGNYNEQF
once | TRBJ2-7 | TRBV7-9 | ASSLEGVGYEQY
NA | TRBJ2-7 | TRBV25-1 | ASSDLSSYEQY
once | TRBJ1-6 | TRBV30 | AWSAGNSPLH
once | TRBJ2-7 | TRBV13 | ASSDRLGEASYEQY
NA | TRBJ1-1 | TRBV29-1 | SVGFRSLNTEAF
NA | TRBJ1-2 | TRBV5-1 | ASSLGGVYGYT
NA | TRBJ2-3 | TRBV9 | ASSVEWRGTGGTDTQY
NA | TRBJ2-7 | TRBV14 | ASSQETGTAEGRNEQY
NA | TRBJ2-1 | TRBV27 | ASSLWSGYEQF
NA | TRBJ1-2 | TRBV29-1 | SVELLGQGNYGYT
once | TRBJ2-7 | TRBV27 | ASSRRDRGAYEQY
NA | TRBJ2-1 | TRBV13 | ASSTTSGGKYNEQF
NA | TRBJ1-1 | TRBV5-1 | ASSEWDSVNTEAF
few | TRBJ1-1 | TRBV20-1 | SASPLTF
NA | TRBJ2-7 | TRBV4-1 | ASSNPGQTYEQY
NA | TRBJ1-4 | TRBV27 | ASSKGQVNLSKLF
NA | TRBJ2-5 | TRBV5-6 | ASSFGQSQETQY
NA | TRBJ2-1 | TRBV7-3 | ASSSDLSDEQF
NA | TRBJ1-3 | TRBV11-2 | ASSLVGAAGNTIY
NA | TRBJ2-7 | TRBV7-8 | ASSGTYEQY
NA | TRBJ2-1 | TRBV27 | ASSLRDPYNEQF
NA | TRBJ2-7 | TRBV27 | ASSLGTGWEQY
NA | TRBJ2-3 | TRBV9 | ASSVEERGDFTDTQY
NA | TRBJ2-6 | TRBV30 | ASDGSGANVLT
NA | TRBJ2-7 | TRBV4-3 | ASSQDDGGNEQY